This T cell receptor beta chain was captured by sequencing in a study of graft-versus-host responses after intestinal transplantation. Study context: Recipients received multivisceral, liver-intestinal, or isolated intestinal transplants.

Sequenced by immunoSEQ multiplex PCR; TCRdb stores in-frame clones only, minus some. The sample lists fewer than 85,000 clones; approximately 94% were seen once. Notes on this clone: Antigen unknown.

V dropped 2 bases and J dropped 6 bases, with 4 bases sitting between them. Germline assignment: CDR1 SGHAT and CDR2 FQNNGV. CDR3 length: 11 residues. General study findings and limits: GvH clones appeared in recipient marrow, some first in ileum or blood. Early declines in HvG clones that occurred post-transplant were associated with peak circulating GvH clone levels. The presence of high graft-versus-host to host-versus-graft clonal ratios in allografts characterized patients with graft-donor T cell macrochimerism.

The specimen comprised unstimulated CD8+ T cells sorted from spleen or lymph node cells, sampled before intestinal transplant. The chain is built from TRBV11-2 and TRBJ1-1, with D unresolved. The TCR sequence derives from a human donor who received an intestinal transplant. CDR3 DNA sequence: TGTGCCAGCAGCTTATCGGCTGAAGCTTTCTTT. Its translation: CASSLSAEAFF.